Below, 25 T cell receptor beta chains from the same sample are listed, as sequenced in a study of T cells in women clearing cervical HPV infection. Sequencing used immunoSEQ multiplex PCR; TCRdb keeps in-frame clones, though not all of them. The table lists approximately 35,000 clones, with 1.7% in the top ten. Sequenced input: blood buffy coat. The receptors originated from a woman between 18 and 70 years old with a cervical HPV16 infection that either progressed to CIN3+ or cleared (not recorded which).

Worth noting for this clone: The read gets to within 3 residues of the CDR3 end, and the germline J gene fills in the rest. V usage is TRBV18 and J usage is TRBJ1-5, with 8 bases identical to TRBD1. With 3 bases clipped from V and 7 bases from J, the junction kept 5 bases outside the gene matches. The CDR3 contains 14 residues. CDR1 is KGHSH, CDR2 LQKENI, per germline. Here the CDR3 reads CASSPGQGTQPQHF. The CDR3 bases that were read are TGTGCCAGCTCACCCGGACAGGGAACACAGCCC.

In regard to this clone: The CDR3 end falls 3 residues outside the read, so it is completed with the germline J gene. V and J are TRBV20-1 and TRBJ1-3; D is unresolved. Trimming removed 4 bases from V and 8 bases from J, with 9 bases in between. Germline V gene data show CDR1 as DFQATT and CDR2 as SNEGSKA (reference sequence). This CDR3 spans 11 amino acids. The CDR3 sequence: CSATIEDTIYF. CDR3 DNA, as far as it was read: TGCAGTGCTACTATAGAAGACACC.

A note on this clone: A junction boundary mismatches the germline segment, possibly from a read error. The CDR3 is cut off 3 residues early in the read; its end comes from the germline J gene. Other DNA sequences in this specimen translate into the identical CDR3. The V gene is TRBV13, the J gene TRBJ1-3; tentatively, D is TRBD1 (5 bases). The CDR3 totals 15 residues. The germline V gene encodes CDR1 PRHDT and CDR2 FYEKMQ (reference sequence). CDR3 in amino acids: CASSRGRAAGNTIYF. The covered CDR3 bases are TGTGCCAGCAGCCGTGGCAGGGCAGCGGGAAACACA.

Notes on this clone: The CDR3 is cut off 3 residues early in the read; its end comes from the germline J gene. The gene calls are TRBV30 and TRBJ1-2; no clear D gene. The CDR3 is 13 amino acids. Trimming stripped 0 bases from V and 2 bases from J, with 7 bases between. Looked up from germline, CDR1 is GTSNPN and CDR2 is SVGIG (reference sequence). The DNA read from the CDR3 is TGTGCCTGGAGTGTAGAGGCCAACTATGGC. It is translated as CAWSVEANYG. The entire CDR3 protein is CAWSVEANYGYTF.

With regard to this clone: Read coverage stops 3 residues before the CDR3 terminus; the germline J gene supplies the remainder. V and J are TRBV5-3 and TRBJ1-1; 8 bases match TRBD1. TRBV5-3 is labeled an ORF, and its function is uncertain. The J segment lost 2 bases and the V segment lost 7 bases, leaving 13 bases of the junction unmatched. This CDR3 is built from 16 residues. The CDR3 loop is CARRHHPGGLNTEAFF. CDR3 DNA (partial): TGTGCCAGACGCCACCACCCAGGGGGCCTAAACACTGAA.

In the case of this clone: The read ends 3 residues shy of where the CDR3 ends; the end is completed using the germline J gene. The genes are TRBV11-3 and TRBJ2-1; D call uncertain. CDR1 SGHNT and CDR2 YENEEA come from the germline V gene. Trimming removed 0 bases at V and 5 bases at J, with 8 bases between. The CDR3 spans 14 residues. The CDR3 sequence: CASSLDLQDNEQFF. Partial CDR3 DNA: TGTGCCAGCAGCTTAGATCTCCAGGACAATGAG.

Comment on this clone: The missing CDR3 end, 3 residues past where the read stops, is filled in from the germline J gene. V usage is TRBV19 and J usage is TRBJ1-5; 10 bases are a match to TRBD1. Germline V lookup: CDR1 LNHDA, CDR2 SQIVND (reference sequence). The CDR3 runs 14 residues. Germline trimming cut 6 bases from V and 4 bases from J; bases unmatched to any gene: 3. CDR3 DNA, as far as it was read: TGTGCCAGTAGGGACAGGGGGTATAATCAGCCC. Amino acid sequence: CASRDRGYNQP. In full, the CDR3 is CASRDRGYNQPQHF. The whole variable domain, remainder taken from reference TRBV19 and TRBJ1-5, is DGGITQSPKYLFRKEGQNVTLSCEQNLNHDAMYWYRQDPGQGLRLIYYSQIVNDFQKGDIAEGYSVSREKKESFPLTVTSAQKNPTAFYLCASRDRGYNQPQHFGDGTRLSIL.

In the case of this clone: The sequence runs out 3 residues before the end of the CDR3; the remainder is reconstructed from the germline J gene. The chain employs TRBV20-1 and TRBJ2-7, with a possible D match to TRBD2 (6 bases). Germline loops: CDR1 DFQATT, CDR2 SNEGSKA (reference sequence). The CDR3 length is 15 residues. V was clipped by 1 base and J by 0 bases, with 13 bases between them. The CDR3 sequence is CSARAIGRDSYEQYF. Partial CDR3 DNA: TGCAGTGCTAGAGCTATCGGGCGGGACTCCTACGAG.

Concerning this clone itself: The same CDR3 is also encoded by other DNA sequences in this sample. CDR3 residues: CASSSRKGFGNTIYF. The DNA read from the CDR3 is TGTGCCAGCAGCTCCCGGAAAGGGTTCGGAAACACC. J is TRBJ1-3 and V is TRBV7-9; D is undetermined. The sequenced fragment ends 3 residues before the CDR3 boundary, so the rest is inferred from the germline J gene. Germline loops: CDR1 SEHNR, CDR2 FQNEAQ (reference sequence). Trimming left V 4 bases short and J 4 bases short, with 14 bases between. CDR3 length: 15 amino acids.

As regards this clone: Read data end 3 residues before the CDR3 end; the end is taken from the germline J gene. Other DNA sequences in the same sample also yield this CDR3. This chain connects TRBV19 to TRBJ1-2, with D tentatively TRBD1 (5 bases). V was trimmed by 3 bases and J by 5 bases, leaving 13 bases between them. The CDR3 runs 14 residues. The germline V gene encodes CDR1 LNHDA and CDR2 SQIVND (reference sequence). CDR3 protein: CASSMAGTRYGYTF. CDR3 DNA (partial): TGTGCCAGTAGTATGGCCGGGACTCGTTATGGC. Drawing the rest from reference TRBV19 and TRBJ1-2, the complete variable domain is DGGITQSPKYLFRKEGQNVTLSCEQNLNHDAMYWYRQDPGQGLRLIYYSQIVNDFQKGDIAEGYSVSREKKESFPLTVTSAQKNPTAFYLCASSMAGTRYGYTFGSGTRLTVV.

To note about this clone: From the germline J gene comes the end of the CDR3, since the read stops 3 residues before it. The chain joins TRBV12-3 or TRBV12-4 to TRBJ2-1; a possible D gene is TRBD2 (5 bases). CDR3 length: 11 residues. Trimming stripped 8 bases from V and 9 bases from J, with 11 bases between. The CDR3 protein is CASGPEGEQFF. CDR3 DNA, as far as it was read: TGTGCCAGCGGCCCCGAGGGTGAG.

Points on this clone: Read sequence stops 3 residues before the CDR3 end, and the germline J gene provides the missing end. The chain combines TRBV2 with TRBJ2-3, with 8 positions matching TRBD1. Germline V gene data show CDR1 as SNHLY and CDR2 as FYNNEI. The CDR3 is 14 residues long. The DNA read from the CDR3 is TGTGCCAGCAGTGAGGACAGGGCTCAAGAGACG. Encoded protein: CASSEDRAQET. From start to end, the CDR3 is CASSEDRAQETQYF. The whole variable domain, filled in from reference TRBV2 and TRBJ2-3, reads EPEVTQTPSHQVTQMGQEVILRCVPISNHLYFYWYRQILGQKVEFLVSFYNNEISEKSEIFDDQFSVERPDGSNFTLKIRSTKLEDSAMYFCASSEDRAQETQYFGPGTRLTVL.

Worth noting for this clone: The read gets to within 3 residues of the CDR3 end, and the germline J gene fills in the rest. The chain recombines TRBV5-5 with TRBJ1-1; D might be TRBD1 (5 bases). This CDR3 contains 15 residues. Germline V gives CDR1 SGHKS, CDR2 YYEKEE (reference sequence). V dropped 2 bases and J dropped 5 bases, with 16 bases sitting between them. The CDR3 bases that were read are TGTGCCAGCAGCTTTCGGGGGGATCCCGGGACTGAA. Translated: CASSFRGDPGTE. The entire CDR3 sequence reads CASSFRGDPGTEAFF. Full variable domain (rest looked up from reference TRBV5-5 and TRBJ1-1): DAGVTQSPTHLIKTRGQQVTLRCSPISGHKSVSWYQQVLGQGPQFIFQYYEKEERGRGNFPDRFSARQFPNYSSELNVNALLLGDSALYLCASSFRGDPGTEAFFGQGTRLTVV.

Comments on this clone: The read terminates 3 residues before the CDR3 end, so the remaining end is supplied by the germline J gene. The chain recombines TRBV20-1 with TRBJ2-7; D gene ambiguous. Trimming cost V 4 bases and J 0 bases, with 13 bases left between them. This CDR3 contains 14 residues. Looked up from germline, CDR1 is DFQATT and CDR2 is SNEGSKA (reference sequence). The CDR3 sequence: CSATSVGTSYEQYF. Incomplete CDR3 DNA: TGCAGTGCTACCTCGGTGGGCACCTCCTACGAG.

As concerns this clone: The read finishes 3 residues shy of the CDR3 end, and the germline J gene is used to complete it. The chain combines TRBV2 with TRBJ2-1; tentative D call: TRBD2 (6 bases). V was pared by 4 bases and J by 1 base, with 11 bases between. The CDR3 is 15 residues long. Germline values: CDR1 SNHLY, CDR2 FYNNEI. CDR3 bases read: TGTGCCAGCAGTGCCGGGGGAGGTTCCTACAATGAG. This codes for CASSAGGGSYNE. The complete CDR3 reads CASSAGGGSYNEQFF.

Details on this clone: The CDR3 end lies 3 residues beyond the end of the read and is filled in from the germline J gene. The chain joins TRBV6-1 to TRBJ2-3, with a possible D match to TRBD2 (5 bases). The CDR3 runs to 19 residues. CDR1 and CDR2 (germline): MNHNS, SASEGT. CDR3 amino acids: CASSERFPSQAGSNQPQYF. The sequenced CDR3 bases are TGTGCCAGCAGTGAAAGGTTCCCCAGCCAGGCGGGCAGCAATCAGCCG.

The CDR3 protein is CASSVDGTTGGYGYTF. Incomplete CDR3 DNA: TGTGCCAGCAGCGTAGATGGGACAACCGGGGGGTATGGC. The chain uses TRBV9 and TRBJ1-2; a weak D match, TRBD1 (6 bases). The CDR3 end lies 3 residues beyond the end of the read and is filled in from the germline J gene. The CDR3 has 16 amino acids. Between the trimmed V and J ends, which lost 0 bases and 5 bases, there was a span of 17 bases. The germline V gene encodes CDR1 SGDLS and CDR2 YYNGEE.

A remark on this clone: The missing CDR3 end, 3 residues past where the read stops, is filled in from the germline J gene. V gene TRBV5-6 combines with J gene TRBJ1-1, with D unclear. CDR1 SGHDT and CDR2 YYEEEE come from the germline V gene. CDR3 size: 15 residues. The ends were cut back, 0 bases at V and 1 base at J, with 10 bases in the middle. CDR3 DNA, as far as it was read: TGTGCCAGCAGCTTGGTAGGGCACGGGAACACTGAA. Protein: CASSLVGHGNTE. The CDR3 as a whole reads CASSLVGHGNTEAFF.

CDR3 DNA (partial): TGTGCCAGTAGCAAGGGACAGGGATTCTATGGC. Translating it yields CASSKGQGFYG. Given in full, the CDR3 is CASSKGQGFYGYTF. The V call is TRBV19, the J call TRBJ1-2, with 9 bases lining up with TRBD1. The CDR3 is cut off 3 residues early in the read; its end comes from the germline J gene. This CDR3 region has 14 residues. V shed 6 bases and J 4 bases; nucleotides not matched to a gene: 6. Germline CDR1 is LNHDA and CDR2 is SQIVND (reference sequence).

Points on this clone: The read terminates 3 residues before the CDR3 end, so the remaining end is supplied by the germline J gene. V is TRBV7-2 and J is TRBJ1-2, with a tentative D call TRBD1 (6 bases). This CDR3 region has 14 residues. Germline values: CDR1 SGHTA, CDR2 FQGNSA. The part of the CDR3 DNA that was read is TGTGCCAGCAGCTTCCTCGGGGACACAGATACC. This codes for CASSFLGDTDT. The complete CDR3 reads CASSFLGDTDTYTF. The variable domain in full, with the rest retrieved from reference TRBV7-2 and TRBJ1-2, is GAGVSQSPSNKVTEKGKDVELRCDPISGHTALYWYRQSLGQGLEFLIYFQGNSAPDKSGLPSDRFSAERTGGSVSTLTIQRTQQEDSAVYLCASSFLGDTDTYTFGSGTRLTVV.

Concerning this clone: The read finishes 3 residues shy of the CDR3 end, and the germline J gene is used to complete it. The chain uses TRBV20-1 and TRBJ2-3; 12 nucleotides line up with TRBD2. CDR3 length equals 15 residues. The junction had 2 bases not matched to a gene; V was cut back by 2 bases and J by 2 bases. Germline V gene data show CDR1 as DFQATT and CDR2 as SNEGSKA (reference sequence). CDR3 DNA, as far as it was read: TGCAGTGCTAGACGGACTAGCGGGGCCACAGATACG. Its protein is CSARRTSGATDT. The CDR3, in full, reads CSARRTSGATDTQYF.

As concerns this clone: From the germline J gene comes the end of the CDR3, since the read stops 3 residues before it. The chain is built from TRBV2 and TRBJ1-2, with TRBD1 matching 9 bases. The CDR3 loop spans 15 amino acids. With V trimmed by 4 bases and J by 4 bases, 7 bases remained unmatched. In germline, CDR1 is SNHLY, CDR2 FYNNEI. CDR3 DNA, as far as it was read: TGTGCCAGCAGTGTACAGGGGGCGTCGGGCTATGGC. This sequence encodes CASSVQGASGYG. The whole CDR3 is CASSVQGASGYGYTF. Full variable domain (remainder filled in from reference TRBV2 and TRBJ1-2): EPEVTQTPSHQVTQMGQEVILRCVPISNHLYFYWYRQILGQKVEFLVSFYNNEISEKSEIFDDQFSVERPDGSNFTLKIRSTKLEDSAMYFCASSVQGASGYGYTFGSGTRLTVV.

Comments on this clone: The read ends 3 residues before the CDR3 terminus; that terminus is restored from the germline J gene. The chain uses TRBV5-1 and TRBJ2-5; 8 bases agree with TRBD2. V gave up 2 bases and J gave up 0 bases; unmatched junction bases: 6. This CDR3 comprises 16 residues. Per the germline V gene, CDR1 is SGHRS and CDR2 is YFSETQ. The part of the CDR3 DNA that was read is TGCGCCAGCAGCTTACCCGCACTAGCGGACCAAGAGACC. Translation gives CASSLPALADQET. The CDR3 as a whole reads CASSLPALADQETQYF.

Of note for this clone: The read ends 3 residues before the CDR3 terminus; that terminus is restored from the germline J gene. The genes are TRBV29-1 and TRBJ1-1; 7 bases are a match to TRBD1. The CDR3 runs 13 residues. CDR1 is SQVTM and CDR2 is ANQGSEA in the germline V gene. The covered CDR3 bases are TGCAGCGTCAGCCGTACAGGGGACCTAGAA. This translates into CSVSRTGDLE. From start to end, the CDR3 is CSVSRTGDLEAFF.

Note on this clone: The read finishes 3 residues shy of the CDR3 end, and the germline J gene is used to complete it. The rearrangement links TRBV5-1 to TRBJ2-1, with 8 bases identical to TRBD2. CDR3 length equals 16 residues. V shed 0 bases and J 0 bases; nucleotides not matched to a gene: 2. Germline V lookup: CDR1 SGHRS, CDR2 YFSETQ. CDR3 sequence reads: CASSLAGGASYNEQFF. The covered CDR3 bases are TGCGCCAGCAGCTTGGCCGGGGGGGCCTCCTACAATGAG.